The rows below give T cell receptor beta chains drawn from one sample of a study of siplizumab effects on memory and regulatory T cells. Generated by immunoSEQ multiplex PCR, the TCRdb table keeps only in-frame clones and is missing some. Of roughly 100,000 clones listed, roughly 91% are singletons. What was sequenced was CD4+ T cells sorted from blood. These receptors all come from a human donor in good health. The CDR3 runs from the conserved cysteine through the conserved F or W.

TRBV4-1	TRBJ2-2	CASSQDKQTNTGELFF
TRBV4-2	TRBJ2-2	CASSRSGTGDTGELFF
TRBV5-1	TRBJ2-7	CASSFWGAGEQYF
TRBV18	TRBJ2-1	CASSPRGVGDEQFF
TRBV29-1	TRBJ2-1	CSVDLAGEQFF
TRBV12-5	TRBJ2-1	CASGLVSGVFF
TRBV2	TRBJ2-5	CASISTSGGAGETQYF
TRBV5-6	TRBJ2-1	CASSLRRVIHNEQFF
TRBV6-6	TRBJ2-7	CASSFSGTGGVEQYF
TRBV30	TRBJ2-4	CAWSLAGGAGIIQYF
TRBV7-2	TRBJ2-5	CASSPRTWETQYF
TRBV7-8	TRBJ2-3	CASSTGLPPTQYF
TRBV12-5	TRBJ2-1	CASGFGTGGSNEQFF
TRBV7-2	TRBJ2-7	CASSLALAENYEQYF
TRBV5-4	TRBJ2-3	CASSLWGRSTDTQYF
TRBV11-1	TRBJ2-1	CASSLTSGGFNEQFF
TRBV15	TRBJ1-4	CATSRAATNEKLFF
TRBV9	TRBJ2-1	CASSPRTSGSPLLYNEQFF
TRBV30	TRBJ2-2	CAWRGQGETGELFF
TRBV11-3	TRBJ2-3	CASSFGGAGDTQYF
TRBV5-1	TRBJ2-7	CASSLGRDYEQYF
TRBV18	TRBJ2-7	CASSPRIGRANEQYF
TRBV6-4	TRBJ1-1	CASSETLQQKAFF
TRBV7-9	TRBJ2-1	CASSHAGTSNEQFF
TRBV19	TRBJ2-3	CASSNRGGSSTDTQYF
TRBV19	TRBJ2-7	CASSEVAGASYEQYF
TRBV5-6	TRBJ2-7	CASSTNSYEQYF
TRBV29-1	TRBJ2-5	CSVGDRGEQYF
TRBV5-1	TRBJ1-1	CASSVTPERQGTEAFF
TRBV5-1	TRBJ2-3	CASSLGFERITDTQYF
TRBV2	TRBJ2-7	CASRKQGSSYEQYF
TRBV19	TRBJ2-1	CASSSGAYNEQFF
TRBV29-1	TRBJ2-5	CSVRGGQGEETQYF
TRBV6-1	TRBJ1-5	CASSEGARRGGPQHF
TRBV7-8	TRBJ1-2	CASSLRRDPSYGYTF
TRBV10-2	TRBJ2-1	CASSERQVTYNEQFF
TRBV15	TRBJ2-3	CATSRQGDTQYF
TRBV30	TRBJ2-2	CAWSREVSGELFF
TRBV5-1	TRBJ2-1	CASSLVGGAAYNEQFF
TRBV9	TRBJ2-7	CASSVGQGVHYEQYF
TRBV5-5	TRBJ1-1	CASSRMGGLEAFF
TRBV6-6	TRBJ2-7	CASSYEVQGNEQYF
TRBV7-6	TRBJ2-6	CASSLSSGMSGANVLTF
TRBV10-3	TRBJ1-5	CAIRRDLMQPQHF
TRBV14	TRBJ1-2	CASSQAYNYGYTF
TRBV27	TRBJ2-1	CASSRESRKQFF
TRBV19	TRBJ1-1	CASSIVSGEAFF
TRBV5-1	TRBJ2-3	CASSLSSYTDTQYF
TRBV18	TRBJ2-3	CASSRTDTQYF
TRBV27	TRBJ2-5	CASSPHQGRQETQYF
TRBV5-1	TRBJ1-3	CASSSGRDRGNTIYF
TRBV18	TRBJ2-7	CASSPILGLAGDNEQYF
TRBV6-6	TRBJ1-1	CASSYLLNTEAFF